The clone carrying this T cell receptor (beta chain) showed up just a few times. These data originate in a study of blood T cell repertoires in COVID-19. Profiled with immunoSEQ multiplex PCR; TCRdb holds only in-frame clones, not every one. The sample holds 150,000 to 200,000 clones, roughly 83% seen once. The CDR3 contains 17 residues. Germline assignment: CDR1 SGHNT and CDR2 YYREEE (reference sequence). Unmatched junction bases numbered 17, after V lost 3 bases and J lost 5 bases. The sample was peripheral blood. The gene calls are TRBV5-4 and TRBJ2-7; the match to TRBD2 covers 7 bases. The sequence derives from a woman of 80 years or more with active or convalescent COVID-19. Written as DNA, the CDR3 is TGTGCCAGCAGCTGGAAGGGGCAGCCAGGGAGGGCCCACGAGCAGTACTTC. It yields the protein CASSWKGQPGRAHEQYF.